The 6 T cell receptor beta chains below were found in one sample sequenced in a study of cytomegalovirus exposure and HLA in healthy donors. Primers: 60 Vbeta forward and 13 Jbeta reverse. Sequenced by immunoSEQ multiplex PCR; TCRdb stores in-frame clones only, minus some. Counted here are under 150,000 clones, 65% to 85% occurring once; the ten biggest clones make up 2% to 3%. Sequenced sample: PBMCs. These TCRs come from a woman under 30 in good health and CMV-seronegative.

This chain connects TRBV29-1 to TRBJ2-7; TRBD1 might be the D (6 bases). CDR1 and CDR2 (germline): SQVTM, ANQGSEA. V was shortened by 0 bases and J by 3 bases, with 15 bases between the two germline ends. The CDR3 extends over 15 amino acids. The CDR3 region has the DNA TGCAGCGTTGAAGATCCGGCAGGGGTCGGCTACGAGCAGTACTTC. Translation: CSVEDPAGVGYEQYF.

This clone showed up just a few times. V gene TRBV27 combines with J gene TRBJ1-1; unclear D gene. The CDR3 consists of 13 residues. The ends were cut back, 5 bases at V and 0 bases at J, with 7 bases in the middle. Germline V gives CDR1 MNHEY, CDR2 SMNVEV (reference sequence). The CDR3 region is CASSQIMNTEAFF. For the CDR3, the DNA is TGTGCCAGCAGTCAGATCATGAACACTGAAGCTTTCTTT.

The chain links TRBV30 to TRBJ1-1; no clear D. Trimming took 0 bases from V and 0 from J, leaving 5 bases between them. Germline assignment: CDR1 GTSNPN and CDR2 SVGIG (reference sequence). The CDR3 extends over 13 amino acids. CDR3 nucleotide sequence: TGTGCCTGGAGTGTACAGCTGAACACTGAAGCTTTCTTT. It yields the protein CAWSVQLNTEAFF.

The V and J genes are TRBV25-1 and TRBJ1-5; weak D call: TRBD1 (6 bases). CDR1 and CDR2 (germline): MGHDK, SYGVNS. V was trimmed by 3 bases and J by 3 bases, leaving 15 bases between them. This CDR3 has 16 residues. The CDR3 DNA is TGTGCCAGCAGTGAGGAAGGGGGTACTAACAATCAGCCCCAGCATTTT. The encoded protein is CASSEEGGTNNQPQHF.

This clone is a singleton in its sample. The chain employs TRBV4-1 and TRBJ1-1; no reliable D call. Trimming removed 1 base from V and 2 bases from J, with 8 bases in between. The CDR3 is 14 amino acids. Germline-derived CDR1 and CDR2 are MGHRA and YSYEKL. CDR3: CASSQGGKNTEAFF. Written as DNA, the CDR3 is TGCGCCAGCAGCCAAGGCGGGAAAAACACTGAAGCTTTCTTT.

The CDR3 bases are TGTGCCAGCAGTCCCCGACCCGACAGGGTGAGCAATCAGCCCCAGCATTTT. It yields the protein CASSPRPDRVSNQPQHF. V is TRBV27 and J is TRBJ1-5; 7 bases line up with TRBD1. Germline V gives CDR1 MNHEY, CDR2 SMNVEV (reference sequence). The CDR3 has 17 amino acids. The V gene end was trimmed by 5 bases and the J gene end by 1 base; junction bases not matched to a gene: 11.